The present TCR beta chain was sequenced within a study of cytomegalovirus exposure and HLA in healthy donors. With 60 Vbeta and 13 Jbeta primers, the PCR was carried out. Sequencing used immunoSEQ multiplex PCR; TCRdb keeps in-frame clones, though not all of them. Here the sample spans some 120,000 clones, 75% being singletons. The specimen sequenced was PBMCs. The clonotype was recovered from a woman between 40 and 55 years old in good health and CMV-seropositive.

The CDR3 is CASSVISVSNYGYTF. The CDR3 DNA follows: TGTGCCAGCAGCGTAATTTCGGTTTCTAACTATGGCTACACCTTC. The rearrangement uses TRBV9 and TRBJ1-2, with D unclear. Trimming removed 1 base at V and 0 bases at J, with 10 bases between. CDR3 size: 15 residues. Germline values: CDR1 SGDLS, CDR2 YYNGEE.